These 29 T cell receptor beta chains were sequenced from one sample in a study of T cells in Graves' hyperthyroidism and ophthalmopathy. Amplification yielded TCR beta CDR3 regions, with RNA transcripts as the source. Primed by the HTBI set, a first-round RT-PCR was run on the TCR CDR3. TCRdb called the multiplex PCR reads again in MiXCR, with one record for every CDR3 protein. The sample has hundreds of thousands of distinct CDR3 sequences, roughly 15% seen once. Material for sequencing was blood. All receptors derive from a man between 18 and 35 years old with Graves' ophthalmopathy.

This clonotype showed up many times. The V call is TRBV11-3, the J call TRBJ2-3, with TRBD1 matching over 11 bases. The ends lost 4 bases at V and 4 bases at J; junction bases unmatched: 7. Germline CDR1 reads SGHNT; CDR2 reads YENEEA. The CDR3 has 16 residues. This CDR3 reads CASSSPGQGVADTQYF. CDR3 sequence (DNA): TGTGCCAGCAGCTCTCCGGGACAGGGGGTAGCAGATACGCAGTATTTT.

This clonotype was counted a few times. J is TRBJ1-5 and V is TRBV6-1, with TRBD1 as a possible D gene (5 bases). The V gene lost 6 bases and the J gene lost 5 bases, with 17 bases spanning the gap. CDR1 and CDR2 (germline): MNHNS, SASEGT. The CDR3 covers 15 residues. Written as DNA, the CDR3 is TGTGCCAGCAGACCGGACATAAGGAGGCATCAGCCCCAGCATTTT. Its protein is CASRPDIRRHQPQHF.

This clonotype appeared many times. V is TRBV6-1 and J is TRBJ2-7, with D tentatively TRBD1 (6 bases). This CDR3 contains 13 residues. Germline V gives CDR1 MNHNS, CDR2 SASEGT. The V end was cut by 9 bases, the J end by 6 bases, with 18 bases between. CDR3 region: CASGTFLVGEQYF. CDR3 DNA sequence: TGTGCCAGTGGGACATTTCTTGTGGGCGAGCAGTACTTC.

This clonotype occurred many times. This chain joins TRBV19 and TRBJ2-2; D remains unclear. The germline gives CDR1 LNHDA, CDR2 SQIVND (reference sequence). The V end lost 4 bases, the J end lost 1 base, and 7 bases lay between the germline ends. The length of the CDR3 is 14 residues. Here the CDR3 DNA reads TGTGCCAGTAGTACCCGTGGGAACACCGGGGAGCTGTTTTTT. It translates to CASSTRGNTGELFF.

The chain recombines TRBV30 with TRBJ2-3; D is unclear. V lost 2 bases and J 8 bases, leaving 14 bases between the germline ends. Germline V CDR1 and CDR2: GTSNPN, SVGIG (reference sequence). The CDR3 runs to 13 residues. The CDR3 DNA reads as TGTGCCTGGAGTTCTGGGGTTAAGGGTACGCAGTATTTT. Translating gives CAWSSGVKGTQYF.

Ten or more counts support this clonotype. The chain carries TRBV7-9 and TRBJ1-4, with 10 nucleotides matching TRBD1. The CDR3 has 14 amino acids. Germline CDR1 and CDR2: SEHNR and FQNEAQ (reference sequence). With 5 bases clipped from V and 7 bases from J, the junction kept 4 bases outside the gene matches. The CDR3 DNA follows: TGTGCCAGCAGCCCCGGGACAGGGGTTGAAAAACTGTTTTTT. Translating it yields CASSPGTGVEKLFF. Together with reference TRBV7-9 and TRBJ1-4, the CDR3 gives the full variable domain: DTGVSQNPRHKITKRGQNVTFRCDPISEHNRLYWYRQTLGQGPEFLTYFQNEAQLEKSRLLSDRFSAERPKGSFSTLEIQRTEQGDSAMYLCASSPGTGVEKLFFGSGTQLSVL.

The chain carries TRBV24-1 and TRBJ1-2; 7 nucleotides match TRBD1. Looked up from germline, CDR1 is KGHDR and CDR2 is SFDVKD. V dropped 7 bases and J dropped 7; count of bases not matched to a gene: 11. The CDR3 spans 14 residues. The CDR3 region has the DNA TGTGCCACCAGGGGGGCCTTGGACAGGTCTGGCTACACCTTC. Protein sequence: CATRGALDRSGYTF.

This chain uses TRBV11-1 with TRBJ2-3, with D unresolved. The CDR3 has 14 amino acids. V was pared by 3 bases and J by 2 bases, with 9 bases between. Looked up from germline, CDR1 is SGHAT and CDR2 is FQDESV (reference sequence). CDR3 DNA sequence: TGTGCCAGCAGCTTCGGGCCAACCACAGATACGCAGTATTTT. As protein: CASSFGPTTDTQYF.

This clonotype was seen at least ten times. This sequence joins TRBV7-8 and TRBJ2-7; 7 bases are a match to TRBD1. The germline CDR1 and CDR2 sequences are SGHVS and FQNEAQ. CDR3 size: 15 residues. V shed 6 bases, J shed 4 bases, and the junction held 12 bases outside the gene matches. The CDR3 nucleotides read TGTGCCAGCAGACCTGACAGGGCGGATGGGTACGAGCAGTACTTC. It codes for CASRPDRADGYEQYF.

There are many counts of this clonotype. The chain employs TRBV10-3 and TRBJ2-3, with TRBD2 matching over 11 bases. V was clipped by 1 base and J by 1 base; unmatched bases: 4. CDR1 is ENHRY, CDR2 SYGVKD, per germline. This CDR3 spans 17 amino acids. CDR3 nucleotide sequence: TGTGCCATCAGTGAGTTACTAGCGGGGGCTGGCACAGATACGCAGTATTTT. Its protein product is CAISELLAGAGTDTQYF.

This clonotype appeared a single time. Being one base from a much bigger clone, this may be a read error. The rearrangement links TRBV20-1 to TRBJ1-2, with D tentatively TRBD1 (5 bases). The germline V gene encodes CDR1 DFQATT and CDR2 SNEGSKA (reference sequence). This CDR3 has 15 amino acids. The CDR3 is CSPRDLQAPNYGYTF. The CDR3, as DNA: TGCAGTCCTAGAGATCTACAGGCCCCTAACTATGGCTACACCTTC.

This clonotype was seen at least ten times. The chain couples TRBV11-2 to TRBJ2-7, with 7 nucleotides matching TRBD1. Germline CDR1 reads SGHAT; CDR2 reads FQNNGV. This CDR3 has 13 amino acids. V shed 3 bases, J shed 5 bases, and the junction held 4 bases outside the gene matches. The CDR3 region is CASSFGQANEQYF. The CDR3 nucleotides read TGTGCCAGCAGCTTCGGACAGGCTAACGAGCAGTACTTC.

This clonotype was recorded many times. This chain uses TRBV30 with TRBJ2-3, with D unresolved. V shed 0 bases and J shed 1 base, with 5 bases lying between them. The V gene's germline CDR1 is GTSNPN and CDR2 SVGIG (reference sequence). This CDR3 is built from 13 residues. The CDR3 is CAWSVTGTDTQYF. The CDR3 DNA sequence: TGTGCCTGGAGTGTAACTGGCACAGATACGCAGTATTTT.

The CDR3 reads CSARPGLAGVDEQFF. The CDR3 DNA follows: TGCAGTGCTAGGCCCGGACTAGCGGGAGTCGATGAGCAGTTCTTC. This chain links TRBV20-1 with TRBJ2-1, with 13 bases that match TRBD2. The V gene end was trimmed by 3 bases and the J gene end by 8 bases; junction bases not matched to a gene: 7. CDR1 is DFQATT and CDR2 is SNEGSKA in the germline V gene (reference sequence). The length of the CDR3 is 15 residues.

At least ten counts were recorded for this clonotype. The chain has TRBV12-3 or TRBV12-4 and TRBJ2-1; TRBD2 is a possible D gene (6 bases). Trimming pared 1 base from V and 8 bases from J, leaving 24 bases between. The CDR3 covers 18 residues. The CDR3 region is CASSLGGVFRDRSYEQFF. The DNA for the CDR3 is TGTGCCAGCAGTTTAGGGGGGGTCTTTAGGGACCGATCCTATGAGCAGTTCTTC.

The chain uses TRBV19 and TRBJ2-3, with 13 nucleotides matching TRBD2. This CDR3 is 16 amino acids long. Germline lookup yields CDR1 LNHDA and CDR2 SQIVND (reference sequence). Trimming removed 4 bases from V and 8 bases from J; junction bases left unmatched: 9. The CDR3 coding sequence is TGTGCCAGTAGTACCATGACTAGCGGGAGGATCGGTACGCAGTATTTT. Translated, it gives CASSTMTSGRIGTQYF.

This clonotype was picked up many times. The rearrangement joins TRBV25-1 to TRBJ2-6, with 11 bases lining up with TRBD2. Germline values: CDR1 MGHDK, CDR2 SYGVNS. There are 18 residues in the CDR3. The V segment lost 5 bases and the J segment 2 bases; nucleotides outside the gene matches: 8. The CDR3 region has the DNA TGTGCCAGCAGTCCGACTAGCGGGAAAGTCGCTGGGGCCAACGTCCTGACTTTC. Amino acid sequence: CASSPTSGKVAGANVLTF.

The CDR3 nucleotides read TGTGCCTGGAGTGTACAGGAGGGTTACTATAATTCACCCCTCCACTTT. The encoded protein is CAWSVQEGYYNSPLHF. The chain links TRBV30 to TRBJ1-6, with D possibly TRBD1 on 5 matching bases. The CDR3 runs 16 residues. CDR1 is GTSNPN and CDR2 is SVGIG in the germline V gene (reference sequence). Trimming cost V 0 bases and J 3 bases, with 12 bases left between them.

This clonotype was observed at least ten times. The chain joins TRBV10-1 to TRBJ2-7; a weak D match, TRBD2 (6 bases). V dropped 9 bases and J dropped 3 bases, with 12 bases sitting between them. Germline V lookup: CDR1 WNHNN, CDR2 SYGVQD (reference sequence). This CDR3 contains 12 residues. CDR3 DNA sequence: TGCGCCAGTGCGGGAAGCAGCTACGAGCAGTACTTC. Translation: CASAGSSYEQYF.

This clonotype was counted at least ten times. J is TRBJ1-1 and V is TRBV27; D is unresolved. V lost 3 bases and J lost 2, with 10 bases in between. Germline V gives CDR1 MNHEY, CDR2 SMNVEV (reference sequence). The CDR3 covers 14 residues. DNA for the CDR3: TGTGCCAGCAGTTTTAATCTCTTAAACACTGAAGCTTTCTTT. Translation: CASSFNLLNTEAFF.

The table lists this clonotype with many counts. The V gene is TRBV28, the J gene TRBJ1-2; the match to TRBD1 covers 7 bases. The trim removed 3 bases at V and 5 bases at J, leaving 3 bases unmatched. The germline gives CDR1 MDHEN, CDR2 SYDVKM. This CDR3 is 13 amino acids long. The CDR3 coding sequence is TGTGCCAGCAGTTTGACAGGGATATATGGCTACACCTTC. Residues: CASSLTGIYGYTF.

In its sample, this clonotype was seen many times. The rearrangement joins TRBV20-1 to TRBJ2-7; 13 bases agree with TRBD2. The ends lost 4 bases at V and 3 bases at J; junction bases unmatched: 3. CDR1 is DFQATT and CDR2 is SNEGSKA in the germline V gene (reference sequence). The CDR3 length is 14 residues. The CDR3 protein is CSATGLAGVYEQYF. The DNA for the CDR3 is TGCAGTGCTACCGGACTAGCGGGGGTCTACGAGCAGTACTTC.

At least ten counts were recorded for this clonotype. The chain has TRBV6-5 and TRBJ1-1; D remains unclear. CDR1 and CDR2 (germline): MNHEY, SVGAGI. The CDR3 has 14 residues. Trimming cost V 2 bases and J 4 bases, with 11 bases left between them. CDR3 in amino acids: CASSYAARPTEAFF. CDR3 coding DNA: TGTGCCAGCAGTTACGCCGCCCGTCCCACTGAAGCTTTCTTT.

The chain couples TRBV4-1 to TRBJ2-1; weak D call: TRBD1 (6 bases). The V and J ends lost 0 bases and 6 bases respectively, with 21 bases between them. Germline assignment: CDR1 MGHRA and CDR2 YSYEKL. This CDR3 contains 18 residues. The CDR3 DNA follows: TGCGCCAGCAGCCAAGATCCCCCCGGGACAACATTAGGCAATGAGCAGTTCTTC. It is translated as CASSQDPPGTTLGNEQFF.

The chain couples TRBV19 to TRBJ1-6; 7 bases fit TRBD1. This CDR3 region has 15 residues. The germline gives CDR1 LNHDA, CDR2 SQIVND (reference sequence). J was trimmed by 7 bases and V by 7 bases; bases with no gene match: 10. The CDR3 bases are TGTGCCAGTACTGGGCAGGGGGGCAACAATTCACCCCTCCACTTT. This gives the protein CASTGQGGNNSPLHF.

This clonotype appeared a single time. The junction shows a germline mismatch at one end, possibly a read error. This sequence joins TRBV27 and TRBJ2-7; D is perhaps TRBD2 (6 bases). This CDR3 is built from 14 residues. Germline V gene sequence: CDR1 MNHEY, CDR2 SMNVEV (reference sequence). This CDR3 reads CASSFFSGSYEQCF. As DNA, the CDR3 is TGTGCCAGCAGTTTTTTTAGCGGTTCCTACGAGCAGTGCTTC.

This clonotype was recorded many times. The chain uses TRBV7-2 and TRBJ2-7; 13 bases are shared with TRBD2. With V trimmed by 4 bases and J by 4 bases, 7 bases remained unmatched. In germline, CDR1 is SGHTA, CDR2 FQGNSA. CDR3 size: 16 residues. Here the CDR3 reads CASSSWTSGRGYEQYF. DNA for the CDR3: TGTGCCAGCAGCTCGTGGACTAGCGGGAGAGGGTACGAGCAGTACTTC.

This clonotype was recorded at least ten times. CDR3 protein: CASLPTPPDTQYF. Here the CDR3 DNA reads TGCGCCAGCCTACCAACTCCGCCGGATACGCAGTATTTT. This rearrangement joins TRBV5-1 to TRBJ2-3, with no clear D. V lost 7 bases and J 6 bases, leaving 15 bases between the germline ends. The germline CDR1 and CDR2 sequences are SGHRS and YFSETQ. The CDR3 has 13 amino acids.

This chain links TRBV3-1 with TRBJ2-1; D ambiguous. Between the trimmed V and J ends, which lost 0 bases and 8 bases, there was a span of 14 bases. This CDR3 spans 15 amino acids. The germline gives CDR1 LGHDT, CDR2 YNNKEL (reference sequence). CDR3 protein: CASSQETQPAYEQFF. CDR3 nucleotides: TGTGCCAGCAGCCAAGAAACACAGCCGGCCTATGAGCAGTTCTTC.